Presented here are 32 T cell receptor beta chains from one specimen sequenced in a study of T cells after yellow fever vaccination. MiXCR, applied by TCRdb to the 5' RACE reads, yields one record per CDR3 protein. Among approximately 550,000 distinct CDR3 sequences, roughly 14% were seen once, and the ten largest hold over 11%. Specimen: PBMCs, collected on the day of the yellow fever booster vaccination. Source of these receptors: a man younger than 40 who received the YFV17D yellow fever vaccine.

The chain has TRBV29-1 and TRBJ2-2, with 7 nucleotides matching TRBD1. The junction had 6 bases not matched to a gene; V was cut back by 5 bases and J by 6 bases. Germline lookup yields CDR1 SQVTM and CDR2 ANQGSEA. The CDR3 totals 13 residues. DNA for the CDR3: TGCAGCGTTACCGCTACAGGGGCCGGGGAGCTGTTTTTT. It specifies CSVTATGAGELFF.

The sample holds many counts of this clonotype. The rearrangement uses TRBV20-1 and TRBJ2-7, with 11 bases lining up with TRBD2. With V trimmed by 6 bases and J by 4 bases, 5 bases remained unmatched. The CDR3 runs 13 residues. Germline CDR1 and CDR2: DFQATT and SNEGSKA (reference sequence). The CDR3 bases are TGCAGTGCGACGGGACTAGCGGATTACGAGCAGTACTTC. It translates to CSATGLADYEQYF.

This chain links TRBV10-3 with TRBJ2-7, with 12 bases lining up with TRBD2. The CDR3 has 14 residues. CDR1 is ENHRY and CDR2 is SYGVKD in the germline V gene. J lost 3 bases, V lost 5 bases, and 2 bases had no gene match. The CDR3, as DNA: TGTGCCATCAGTAGACTAGCGGGGGACTACGAGCAGTACTTC. As protein: CAISRLAGDYEQYF.

This clonotype was found a few times. This rearrangement joins TRBV3-1 to TRBJ2-2; D gene uncertain. The germline CDR1 and CDR2 sequences are LGHDT and YNNKEL (reference sequence). Deletions cut 6 bases from V and 3 bases from J, with 11 bases between. This CDR3 region has 14 residues. The CDR3 protein is CASRSIPDTGELFF. The CDR3 DNA sequence: TGTGCCAGCAGGAGTATTCCGGACACCGGGGAGCTGTTTTTT.

This clonotype was counted only a few times. The DNA of the CDR3 is TGCAGCGTAAGGACAGGGATGTACGAGCAGTACTTC. The encoded protein is CSVRTGMYEQYF. V and J are TRBV29-1 and TRBJ2-7, with TRBD1 matching 8 bases. The CDR3 consists of 12 residues. V gave up 6 bases and J gave up 4 bases; unmatched junction bases: 5. Germline V CDR1 and CDR2: SQVTM, ANQGSEA.

V gene TRBV10-3 combines with J gene TRBJ2-1; no clear D gene. Trimming stripped 0 bases from V and 9 bases from J, with 18 bases between. The CDR3 is made up of 16 amino acids. CDR1 is ENHRY, CDR2 SYGVKD, per germline. The CDR3 DNA reads TGTGCCATCAGTGAGTCGGAGACCGGTCCCCAAGGTGAGCAGTTCTTC. Its translation: CAISESETGPQGEQFF.

There are a few counts of this clonotype. The chain joins TRBV28 to TRBJ2-7; TRBD1 matches 9 bases. V was clipped by 2 bases and J by 0 bases; unmatched bases: 2. The CDR3 extends over 15 amino acids. Germline V CDR1 and CDR2: MDHEN, SYDVKM. The DNA for the CDR3 is TGTGCCAGCAGTTTAGGACAGGGGTACTCCTACGAGCAGTACTTC. This translates into CASSLGQGYSYEQYF.

The V gene is TRBV6-2 or TRBV6-3, the J gene TRBJ2-3; 12 bases are shared with TRBD2. Germline CDR1 and CDR2: MNHEY and SVGEGT. This CDR3 is built from 18 residues. With 5 bases clipped from V and 4 bases from J, the junction kept 13 bases outside the gene matches. The CDR3 DNA reads as TGTGCCAGCAGTAGCCCCGCGACTAGCGGGAGAGGCCCAGATACGCAGTATTTT. It specifies CASSSPATSGRGPDTQYF.

This clonotype was seen only a few times. J is TRBJ1-1 and V is TRBV12-3 or TRBV12-4; D unclear. The V end lost 2 bases, the J end lost 1 base, and 8 bases lay between the germline ends. CDR3 length equals 14 residues. The CDR3 DNA is TGTGCCAGCAGTTTACTGCCGGGGAACACTGAAGCTTTCTTT. It encodes CASSLLPGNTEAFF.

This rearrangement joins TRBV12-3 or TRBV12-4 to TRBJ1-3; the D is unclear. CDR3 length: 13 residues. V lost 2 bases and J lost 3, with 5 bases in between. The chain's CDR3 is CASSLHGGNTIYF. As DNA, the CDR3 is TGTGCCAGCAGTTTACACGGTGGAAACACCATATATTTT.

The chain links TRBV7-2 to TRBJ2-5; D is unresolved. CDR3 size: 12 residues. V dropped 6 bases and J dropped 4 bases, with 9 bases sitting between them. Germline V lookup: CDR1 SGHTA, CDR2 FQGNSA. Written as DNA, the CDR3 is TGTGCCAGCAGTTTCTTCGCAGAGACCCAGTACTTC. Translated: CASSFFAETQYF.

This clonotype appeared a few times. V usage is TRBV7-2 and J usage is TRBJ2-7; no clear D gene. V lost 3 bases and J 2 bases, leaving 17 bases between the germline ends. CDR3 length: 16 residues. Looked up from germline, CDR1 is SGHTA and CDR2 is FQGNSA. The CDR3 coding sequence is TGTGCCAGCAGCTTGGACGTGGCAGGCTTGGCCTACGAGCAGTACTTC. Translating gives CASSLDVAGLAYEQYF.

This clonotype was picked up a small number of times. This chain links TRBV11-2 with TRBJ1-2; D is unclear. The CDR3 has 17 amino acids. CDR1 and CDR2 from the germline V gene are SGHAT and FQNNGV. With 0 bases removed from V and 5 bases from J, the gap between germline ends came to 19 bases. CDR3 in amino acids: CASSLEVGETDLYGYTF. DNA of the CDR3: TGTGCCAGCAGCTTAGAGGTTGGAGAAACAGACTTATATGGCTACACCTTC.

In this sample, this clonotype turned up a few times. The chain employs TRBV10-1 and TRBJ1-4; a weak D match, TRBD1 (6 bases). This CDR3 has 14 amino acids. V was clipped by 6 bases and J by 6 bases, with 14 bases between them. In germline, CDR1 is WNHNN, CDR2 SYGVQD (reference sequence). This CDR3 is CASSDGQLDEKLFF. In DNA, the CDR3 is TGCGCCAGCAGCGATGGACAGCTTGATGAAAAACTGTTTTTT.

V and J are TRBV27 and TRBJ1-2; no clear D gene. Per germline, CDR1 MNHEY and CDR2 SMNVEV (reference sequence). The CDR3 sequence is 18 residues long. The V end was cut by 6 bases, the J end by 8 bases, with 31 bases between. Here the CDR3 DNA reads TGTGCCAGCAGGCAGTCTGCCTCCTTTGGCCTAATCAGGAGGGGCTACACCTTC. Protein sequence: CASRQSASFGLIRRGYTF.

This clonotype was seen only a few times. The rearrangement uses TRBV7-2 and TRBJ2-5; no firm D call. The V end was cut by 5 bases, the J end by 2 bases, with 15 bases between. The germline V gene has CDR1 SGHTA and CDR2 FQGNSA. The CDR3 extends over 15 amino acids. The CDR3 sequence is CASSTRTTIQETQYF. The DNA of the CDR3 is TGTGCCAGCAGCACACGGACCACCATTCAAGAGACCCAGTACTTC.

The rearrangement uses TRBV7-2 and TRBJ2-2, with 7 bases aligning to TRBD2. The germline V gene encodes CDR1 SGHTA and CDR2 FQGNSA. Losses at the gene ends were 11 bases for V and 1 base for J; bases not matched to a gene: 10. This CDR3 has 15 residues. The CDR3 region is CAVQRPSGNTGELFF. The CDR3 coding sequence is TGTGCCGTACAACGGCCTAGCGGGAACACCGGGGAGCTGTTTTTT.

V usage is TRBV7-6 and J usage is TRBJ1-3; D gene ambiguous. The germline V gene has CDR1 SGHVS and CDR2 FNYEAQ. This CDR3 spans 16 amino acids. V lost 5 bases and J 0 bases, leaving 14 bases between the germline ends. CDR3 amino acids: CASSPPPGRSGNTIYF. CDR3 bases: TGTGCCAGCAGCCCTCCCCCAGGACGCTCTGGAAACACCATATATTTT.

This chain connects TRBV5-4 to TRBJ2-3, with D tentatively TRBD1 (6 bases). The V gene lost 1 base and the J gene lost 8 bases, with 17 bases spanning the gap. The CDR3 extends over 15 amino acids. From germline, CDR1 is SGHNT and CDR2 YYREEE (reference sequence). The CDR3 spells CASSLKTDPQGTQYF. CDR3 nucleotide sequence: TGTGCCAGCAGCTTGAAGACGGACCCACAGGGTACGCAGTATTTT. The full variable domain, with the rest looked up from reference TRBV5-4 and TRBJ2-3, is ETGVTQSPTHLIKTRGQQVTLRCSSQSGHNTVSWYQQALGQGPQFIFQYYREEENGRGNFPPRFSGLQFPNYSSELNVNALELDDSALYLCASSLKTDPQGTQYFGPGTRLTVL.

The rearrangement links TRBV12-3 or TRBV12-4 to TRBJ2-2; TRBD2 aligns across 8 bases. Germline trimming cut 2 bases from V and 6 bases from J; bases unmatched to any gene: 11. CDR3 length: 17 residues. The CDR3 DNA reads TGTGCCAGCAGTTTAAATTTCGGGACTAGGCATGCCGGGGAGCTGTTTTTT. This sequence encodes CASSLNFGTRHAGELFF.

The V call is TRBV12-3 or TRBV12-4, the J call TRBJ2-7; D is perhaps TRBD1 (6 bases). The CDR3 extends over 12 amino acids. V was cut by 1 base and J by 6 bases, with 7 bases left in between. The CDR3 loop is CASSLGTAEQYF. As DNA, the CDR3 is TGTGCCAGCAGTTTAGGGACAGCCGAGCAGTACTTC.

The chain combines TRBV20-1 with TRBJ1-2, with D uncertain. CDR1 is DFQATT and CDR2 is SNEGSKA in the germline V gene (reference sequence). V was clipped by 1 base and J by 6 bases, with 15 bases between them. This CDR3 has 14 amino acids. In DNA, the CDR3 is TGCAGTGCTAGAGCCAAGGGATCTACGGATGGCTACACCTTC. Translating gives CSARAKGSTDGYTF.

The chain combines TRBV28 with TRBJ2-1; 12 nucleotides align to TRBD2. The J segment lost 0 bases and the V segment lost 4 bases, leaving 10 bases of the junction unmatched. In germline, CDR1 is MDHEN, CDR2 SYDVKM. The CDR3 totals 19 residues. Here the CDR3 DNA reads TGTGCCAGCAGTTCCCCGGGGACTAGCGGGCGGAGCTCCTACAATGAGCAGTTCTTC. Encoded protein: CASSSPGTSGRSSYNEQFF.

There are a few counts of this clonotype. J is TRBJ2-5 and V is TRBV6-5, with no clear D. CDR1 and CDR2 from the germline V gene are MNHEY and SVGAGI. There are 14 residues in the CDR3. V was trimmed by 0 bases and J by 7 bases, leaving 12 bases between them. CDR3 sequence reads: CASSYSRPPGTQYF. The CDR3 DNA reads TGTGCCAGCAGTTACTCTCGGCCCCCCGGGACCCAGTACTTC.

This clonotype was seen repeatedly, ten times or more. The V call is TRBV18, the J call TRBJ2-2, with a possible D match to TRBD1 (5 bases). V lost 1 base and J lost 6, with 9 bases in between. The germline CDR1 and CDR2 sequences are KGHSH and LQKENI. The CDR3 runs 14 residues. CDR3 DNA: TGTGCCAGCTCACCACTGCAGGGTTCCGGGGAGCTGTTTTTT. This translates into CASSPLQGSGELFF.

Notes on this clonotype: At one end the junction does not follow the germline gene, possibly because of a read error. This chain links TRBV7-8 with TRBJ2-1; the D gene is possibly TRBD1 (6 bases). Per germline, CDR1 SGHVS and CDR2 FQNEAQ. The CDR3 has 15 amino acids. This CDR3 reads CASSLVQGYSNGQFF. In DNA, the CDR3 is TGTGCCAGCAGCTTAGTACAGGGATACTCTAATGGGCAGTTCTTC.

This clonotype was observed a few times. The gene calls are TRBV7-9 and TRBJ2-7, with 7 nucleotides matching TRBD1. CDR3 size: 14 residues. CDR1 SEHNR and CDR2 FQNEAQ come from the germline V gene (reference sequence). V dropped 1 base and J dropped 5; count of bases not matched to a gene: 5. The CDR3 DNA follows: TGTGCCAGCAGCTTAGGGCCCACAGGGGACGAGCAGTACTTC. Its protein product is CASSLGPTGDEQYF.

This clonotype was observed a few times. The chain couples TRBV7-8 to TRBJ1-1, with D unresolved. V was trimmed by 4 bases and J by 4 bases, leaving 13 bases between them. The CDR3 has 14 amino acids. Looked up from germline, CDR1 is SGHVS and CDR2 is FQNEAQ. Here the CDR3 reads CASSSYVVGTEAFF. As DNA, the CDR3 is TGTGCCAGCAGCTCCTACGTGGTGGGCACTGAAGCTTTCTTT.

The genes are TRBV27 and TRBJ1-6; D unresolved. V gave up 6 bases and J gave up 8 bases, with 11 bases separating them. CDR1 and CDR2 from the germline V gene are MNHEY and SMNVEV (reference sequence). The CDR3 is 13 amino acids. The CDR3 loop is CASRAGIDSPLHF. The DNA of the CDR3 is TGTGCCAGCAGGGCCGGTATCGATTCACCCCTCCACTTT.

V and J are TRBV5-4 and TRBJ1-2, with D possibly matching TRBD1 (6 bases). This CDR3 contains 16 residues. Germline-derived CDR1 and CDR2 are SGHNT and YYREEE (reference sequence). V was trimmed by 4 bases and J by 4 bases, leaving 20 bases between them. The CDR3 nucleotides read TGTGCCAGCAGCCCCCCCGCTAGTACAGGGATCTATGGCTACACCTTC. Translating it yields CASSPPASTGIYGYTF. The full variable domain, completed using reference TRBV5-4 and TRBJ1-2, is ETGVTQSPTHLIKTRGQQVTLRCSSQSGHNTVSWYQQALGQGPQFIFQYYREEENGRGNFPPRFSGLQFPNYSSELNVNALELDDSALYLCASSPPASTGIYGYTFGSGTRLTVV.

This sequence joins TRBV6-5 and TRBJ1-2; D is unresolved. Germline CDR1 and CDR2: MNHEY and SVGAGI. This CDR3 is 15 amino acids long. Between the trimmed V and J ends, which lost 0 bases and 7 bases, there was a span of 15 bases. CDR3 residues: CASSYSISGIRGYTF. For the CDR3, the DNA is TGTGCCAGCAGTTACTCGATCTCTGGGATCCGTGGCTACACCTTC.

This clonotype was picked up a small number of times. V is TRBV29-1 and J is TRBJ2-2; D not certain. V lost 6 bases and J 0 bases, leaving 14 bases between the germline ends. Looked up from germline, CDR1 is SQVTM and CDR2 is ANQGSEA. The CDR3 length is 15 residues. The CDR3 DNA sequence: TGCAGCGTCCGCTTACAGTTAACGAACACCGGGGAGCTGTTTTTT. Translated, it gives CSVRLQLTNTGELFF.